The rows below give T cell receptor beta chains drawn from one sample of a study of graft-versus-host responses after intestinal transplantation. Measured with immunoSEQ multiplex PCR; TCRdb has only the in-frame clones, and not every one. The sample lists 8,000 to 11,000 clones, under 40% seen once, with less than 15% in the top ten. The source was alloreactive CD8+ T cells from a mixed lymphocyte reaction culture, collected before intestinal transplant. The receptors derive from a human patient who received an intestinal transplant. Both conserved end residues are part of each CDR3. The D gene is left open where the match is weak. Clone size is not always given. Where it is, it says once, few, many or a class for expanded clones.

clone size	J gene	V gene	D gene	CDR3 protein	CDR3 DNA
NA	TRBJ1-2	TRBV15	NA	CATSSPVRTSNYGYTF	TGTGCCACCAGCAGCCCGGTACGCACCTCTAACTATGGCTACACCTTC
NA	TRBJ2-7	TRBV5-5	TRBD1	CASSLSLTTGVYEQYF	TGTGCCAGCAGCTTGTCCCTAACGACAGGGGTCTACGAGCAGTACTTC
NA	TRBJ2-2	TRBV6-5	TRBD1	CASAGQGETGELFF	TGTGCCAGCGCCGGACAGGGAGAGACCGGGGAGCTGTTTTTT
few	TRBJ1-1	TRBV19	NA	CASSTRGLNTEAFF	TGTGCCAGTAGTACCAGGGGTCTGAACACTGAAGCTTTCTTT
medium-sized	TRBJ2-5	TRBV10-2	TRBD2	CATDSGEEETQYF	TGCGCCACCGATAGCGGGGAGGAAGAGACCCAGTACTTC
NA	TRBJ2-1	TRBV5-1	TRBD2	CASSLSPGTSGGGYNEQFF	TGCGCCAGCAGCTTGAGTCCGGGGACTAGCGGGGGAGGATACAATGAGCAGTTCTTC
NA	TRBJ2-2	TRBV10-2	TRBD2	CATKRGDPGELFF	TGCGCCACAAAGCGGGGGGACCCCGGGGAGCTGTTTTTT
NA	TRBJ1-2	TRBV13	TRBD1	CASSSGQDYGYTF	TGTGCCAGCAGCTCGGGACAGGATTATGGCTACACCTTC
few	TRBJ1-1	TRBV27	TRBD1	CASSLGQGATEAFF	TGTGCCAGCAGCCTCGGACAGGGGGCCACTGAAGCTTTCTTT
NA	TRBJ1-2	TRBV29-1	TRBD1	CSAPGQGSYGYTF	TGCAGCGCCCCGGGACAGGGGAGCTATGGCTACACCTTC
few	TRBJ2-3	TRBV7-9	NA	CASSFYREIGDTQYF	TGTGCCAGCAGCTTTTACAGGGAGATAGGGGATACGCAGTATTTT
few	TRBJ2-1	TRBV6-6	NA	CASSYSTSLIQGGFF	TGTGCCAGCAGTTACTCGACATCTCTGATCCAGGGGGGGTTCTTC
NA	TRBJ2-7	TRBV6-5	TRBD1	CASRFLDRDSYEQYF	TGTGCCAGCAGGTTTCTCGACCGGGACAGCTACGAGCAGTACTTC
NA	TRBJ2-7	TRBV11-2	NA	CASSLEASYEQYF	TGTGCCAGCAGCTTAGAAGCGTCCTACGAGCAGTACTTC
few	TRBJ2-7	TRBV14	NA	CASSQEPPWVAESSYEQYF	TGTGCCAGCAGCCAAGAACCCCCCTGGGTAGCGGAGAGCTCCTACGAGCAGTACTTC
few	TRBJ2-5	TRBV6-5	TRBD2	CASSLAGGTQETQYF	TGTGCCAGCAGTTTAGCGGGGGGTACCCAAGAGACCCAGTACTTC